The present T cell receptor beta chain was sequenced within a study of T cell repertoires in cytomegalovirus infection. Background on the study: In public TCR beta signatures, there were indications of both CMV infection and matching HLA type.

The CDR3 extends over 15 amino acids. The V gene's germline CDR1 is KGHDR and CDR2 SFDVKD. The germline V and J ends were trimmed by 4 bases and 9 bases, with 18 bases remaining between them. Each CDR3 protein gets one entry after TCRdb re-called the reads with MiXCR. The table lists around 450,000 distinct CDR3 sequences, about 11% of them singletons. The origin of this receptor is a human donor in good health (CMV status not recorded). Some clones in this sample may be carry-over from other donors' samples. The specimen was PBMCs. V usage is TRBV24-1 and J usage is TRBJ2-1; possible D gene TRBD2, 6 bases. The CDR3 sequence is CATSDRRGGAGEQFF. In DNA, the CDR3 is TGTGCCACCAGTGACCGCCGCGGAGGGGCTGGTGAGCAGTTCTTC.